Listed below are T cell receptor beta chains from one sample, sequenced in a study of blood T cell repertoires in COVID-19. Sequencing used immunoSEQ multiplex PCR; TCRdb keeps in-frame clones, though not all of them. The sample has hundreds of thousands of clones, approximately 86% seen once. The sequenced sample consisted of peripheral blood. The source is a woman older than 75 with acute or convalescent COVID-19. Both conserved end residues are part of each CDR3. The order of the fields is V gene, J gene, D gene, clone size, CDR3 protein, CDR3 DNA. The D gene is left open where the match is weak. Clone size is stated in some rows and not others, as once, few, many or a class when expanded.

v_gene: TRBV11-3; j_gene: TRBJ2-1; d_gene: TRBD2; abundance: .; CDR3aa: CASSSGLAGSYNEQFF; CDR3nt: TGTGCCAGCAGCTCGGGACTAGCGGGGTCCTACAATGAGCAGTTCTTC
v_gene: TRBV19; j_gene: TRBJ2-7; d_gene: .; abundance: .; CDR3aa: CASSIGRTYEQYF; CDR3nt: TGTGCCAGTAGTATTGGCCGTACCTACGAGCAGTACTTC
v_gene: TRBV2; j_gene: TRBJ2-3; d_gene: TRBD1; abundance: .; CDR3aa: CASSEIGQGEKYF; CDR3nt: TGTGCCAGCAGTGAAATAGGACAGGGAGAAAAGTATTTT
v_gene: TRBV3-1/TRBV3-2; j_gene: TRBJ1-1; d_gene: .; abundance: .; CDR3aa: CASCGQLGTEAFF; CDR3nt: TGTGCCAGCTGCGGACAGTTGGGGACTGAAGCTTTCTTT
v_gene: TRBV6-5; j_gene: TRBJ2-7; d_gene: TRBD1; abundance: few; CDR3aa: CASRNRGMAYEQYF; CDR3nt: TGTGCCAGCAGAAACAGGGGGATGGCCTACGAGCAGTACTTC
v_gene: TRBV12-3/TRBV12-4; j_gene: TRBJ2-7; d_gene: TRBD2; abundance: .; CDR3aa: CASSSGGPLEQYF; CDR3nt: TGTGCCAGCAGTAGCGGGGGGCCCTTAGAGCAGTACTTC
v_gene: TRBV3-1/TRBV3-2; j_gene: TRBJ2-3; d_gene: .; abundance: .; CDR3aa: CASSQDLGETTDTQYF; CDR3nt: TGTGCCAGCAGCCAAGATCTCGGGGAGACCACAGATACGCAGTATTTT
v_gene: TRBV7-8; j_gene: TRBJ1-4; d_gene: .; abundance: .; CDR3aa: CASSPNRYRVTEKLFF; CDR3nt: TGTGCCAGCAGCCCGAACCGTTACAGGGTGACTGAAAAACTGTTTTTT
v_gene: TRBV5-1; j_gene: TRBJ2-1; d_gene: TRBD2; abundance: .; CDR3aa: CASSPGGRDNEQFF; CDR3nt: TGCGCCAGCAGCCCTGGCGGGAGGGACAATGAGCAGTTCTTC
v_gene: TRBV5-1; j_gene: TRBJ2-1; d_gene: TRBD1; abundance: once; CDR3aa: CASSLQGGVLNEQFF; CDR3nt: TGCGCCAGCAGCTTACAGGGGGGAGTCTTGAATGAGCAGTTCTTC
v_gene: TRBV7-3; j_gene: TRBJ1-3; d_gene: .; abundance: .; CDR3aa: CASPDGKGGSSGNTIYF; CDR3nt: TGTGCCAGCCCCGACGGAAAAGGGGGAAGCTCTGGAAACACCATATATTTT
v_gene: TRBV5-6; j_gene: TRBJ1-6; d_gene: .; abundance: .; CDR3aa: CASTSPTGNSPLHF; CDR3nt: TGTGCCAGCACCTCCCCAACAGGGAATTCACCCCTCCACTTT
v_gene: TRBV3-1/TRBV3-2; j_gene: TRBJ2-1; d_gene: TRBD2; abundance: .; CDR3aa: CASSQDLKGGVAFEQFF; CDR3nt: TGTGCCAGCAGCCAAGATCTTAAGGGAGGGGTGGCGTTTGAGCAGTTCTTC
v_gene: TRBV2; j_gene: TRBJ2-2; d_gene: .; abundance: .; CDR3aa: CASSGGIPTGELFF; CDR3nt: TGTGCCAGCAGTGGGGGCATACCCACCGGGGAGCTGTTTTTT
v_gene: TRBV2; j_gene: TRBJ2-4; d_gene: TRBD1; abundance: .; CDR3aa: CASRDREGKNIQYF; CDR3nt: TGTGCCAGCAGGGACAGGGAAGGCAAAAACATTCAGTACTTC
v_gene: TRBV7-3; j_gene: TRBJ1-1; d_gene: .; abundance: .; CDR3aa: CASSFSDGVNTEAFF; CDR3nt: TGTGCCAGCAGCTTTTCTGACGGAGTGAACACTGAAGCTTTCTTT
v_gene: TRBV19; j_gene: TRBJ1-2; d_gene: TRBD1; abundance: .; CDR3aa: CASSTTRQGSYGYTF; CDR3nt: TGTGCCAGTAGTACTACACGACAGGGGAGCTATGGCTACACCTTC
v_gene: TRBV6-1; j_gene: TRBJ1-6; d_gene: TRBD1; abundance: .; CDR3aa: CASSEGRGDRVIAPLHF; CDR3nt: TGTGCCAGCAGTGAAGGACGAGGTGACAGGGTGATAGCACCCCTCCACTTT
v_gene: TRBV19; j_gene: TRBJ1-1; d_gene: .; abundance: .; CDR3aa: CASSEGATEAFF; CDR3nt: TGTGCCAGTAGTGAAGGGGCCACTGAAGCTTTCTTT
v_gene: TRBV6-6; j_gene: TRBJ2-7; d_gene: .; abundance: once; CDR3aa: CASSNLQGGGEQYF; CDR3nt: TGTGCCAGCAGTAACCTACAGGGTGGGGGCGAGCAGTACTTC
v_gene: TRBV10-1; j_gene: TRBJ2-7; d_gene: TRBD2; abundance: few; CDR3aa: CASTQKRGGSDEQYF; CDR3nt: TGCGCCAGCACCCAGAAGCGGGGGGGCTCGGACGAGCAGTACTTC
v_gene: TRBV7-3; j_gene: TRBJ1-2; d_gene: .; abundance: .; CDR3aa: CASSPIVVSNYGYTF; CDR3nt: TGTGCCAGCAGCCCCATTGTTGTCAGTAACTATGGCTACACCTTC
v_gene: TRBV27; j_gene: TRBJ1-1; d_gene: .; abundance: few; CDR3aa: CASSSLTATEAFF; CDR3nt: TGTGCCAGCAGTTCTTTGACAGCCACTGAAGCTTTCTTT
v_gene: TRBV2; j_gene: TRBJ2-5; d_gene: .; abundance: .; CDR3aa: CASTRGSETQYF; CDR3nt: TGTGCCAGCACCAGAGGGTCAGAGACCCAGTACTTC
v_gene: TRBV2; j_gene: TRBJ1-1; d_gene: TRBD1; abundance: .; CDR3aa: CASSFTGALEAFF; CDR3nt: TGTGCCAGCAGTTTCACAGGGGCTCTTGAAGCTTTCTTT
v_gene: TRBV23-1; j_gene: TRBJ1-1; d_gene: TRBD1; abundance: .; CDR3aa: CASSQDEPGQGDPPAAFF; CDR3nt: TGCGCCAGCAGTCAGGATGAGCCGGGACAGGGGGACCCCCCCGCAGCTTTCTTT
v_gene: TRBV11-3; j_gene: TRBJ2-1; d_gene: TRBD2; abundance: few; CDR3aa: CASGLAGGLSYNEQFF; CDR3nt: TGTGCCAGTGGACTAGCGGGGGGCCTCTCCTACAATGAGCAGTTCTTC
v_gene: TRBV28; j_gene: TRBJ1-1; d_gene: .; abundance: .; CDR3aa: CASSAPPTGSEAFF; CDR3nt: TGTGCCAGCAGTGCACCCCCGACAGGATCTGAAGCTTTCTTT
v_gene: TRBV7-8; j_gene: TRBJ1-6; d_gene: .; abundance: .; CDR3aa: CASSSSGDYNSPLHF; CDR3nt: TGTGCCAGCAGCTCGTCAGGGGACTATAATTCACCCCTCCACTTT
v_gene: TRBV28; j_gene: TRBJ1-5; d_gene: .; abundance: .; CDR3aa: CASSLFLSNSNQPQHF; CDR3nt: TGTGCCAGCAGTTTATTTCTGAGTAATAGCAATCAGCCCCAGCATTTT
v_gene: TRBV3-1/TRBV3-2; j_gene: TRBJ2-7; d_gene: TRBD1; abundance: .; CDR3aa: CASKAATGASYEQYF; CDR3nt: TGTGCCAGCAAGGCAGCGACAGGGGCGTCCTACGAGCAGTACTTC
v_gene: TRBV5-1; j_gene: TRBJ1-2; d_gene: .; abundance: few; CDR3aa: CASSLAQGLGGYTF; CDR3nt: TGCGCCAGCAGCCTGGCCCAGGGATTGGGTGGCTACACCTTC
v_gene: TRBV7-9; j_gene: TRBJ1-5; d_gene: .; abundance: .; CDR3aa: CASSRPGDNQPQHF; CDR3nt: TGTGCCAGCAGCCGCCCAGGGGACAATCAGCCCCAGCATTTT
v_gene: TRBV27; j_gene: TRBJ1-5; d_gene: .; abundance: .; CDR3aa: CASARAGLNQPQHF; CDR3nt: TGTGCCAGCGCGCGGGCGGGGCTCAATCAGCCCCAGCATTTT
v_gene: TRBV28; j_gene: TRBJ1-2; d_gene: .; abundance: once; CDR3aa: CASSLGGVGGYTF; CDR3nt: TGTGCCAGCAGCCTCGGGGGGGTGGGTGGCTACACCTTC
v_gene: TRBV6-5; j_gene: TRBJ1-1; d_gene: .; abundance: once; CDR3aa: CASSYGLMNTEAFF; CDR3nt: TGTGCCAGCAGTTACGGACTCATGAACACTGAAGCTTTCTTT
v_gene: TRBV5-5; j_gene: TRBJ1-2; d_gene: TRBD1; abundance: .; CDR3aa: CASSRSGQGAGYTF; CDR3nt: TGTGCCAGCAGCCGGTCAGGACAGGGGGCTGGCTACACCTTC
v_gene: TRBV19; j_gene: TRBJ1-1; d_gene: .; abundance: .; CDR3aa: CASSIWQGTEAFF; CDR3nt: TGTGCCAGTAGTATATGGCAGGGCACTGAAGCTTTCTTT
v_gene: TRBV7-3; j_gene: TRBJ2-2; d_gene: TRBD1; abundance: .; CDR3aa: CASSFRGQGGELFF; CDR3nt: TGTGCCAGCAGCTTCAGGGGGCAAGGCGGGGAGCTGTTTTTT